Each of the 12 T cell receptor beta chains below was sequenced from the same sample in a study of Tregs in tolerant kidney transplant recipients. Sequencing used immunoSEQ multiplex PCR; TCRdb keeps in-frame clones, though not all of them. The data contain tens of thousands of clones, 70% to 85% of them singletons. The antigens for these receptors are not known. Material: Tregs from blood cultured with allogeneic cells. These receptors were obtained from a human donor in good health.

The chain has TRBV7-8 and TRBJ2-7, with unresolved D. CDR1 SGHVS and CDR2 FQNEAQ come from the germline V gene. V shed 0 bases and J shed 3 bases, with 3 bases lying between them. The CDR3 loop spans 12 amino acids. The CDR3 DNA sequence: TGTGCCAGCAGCTTAGCGCTCTACGAGCAGTACTTC. Its protein product is CASSLALYEQYF.

This chain joins TRBV5-1 and TRBJ2-2; D is ambiguous. Trimming cost V 0 bases and J 4 bases, with 10 bases left between them. CDR1 is SGHRS and CDR2 is YFSETQ in the germline V gene. There are 15 residues in the CDR3. This CDR3 is CASSLGEASTGELFF. In nucleotides, the CDR3 is TGCGCCAGCAGCTTGGGAGAAGCGAGCACCGGGGAGCTGTTTTTT.

The chain uses TRBV15 and TRBJ1-5; D is unclear. Germline CDR1 LNHNV, CDR2 YYDKDF (reference sequence). The CDR3 length is 16 residues. Trimming stripped 0 bases from V and 6 bases from J, with 15 bases between. CDR3 coding DNA: TGTGCCACCAGCAGAGATCGGACCCCGGGGATTCAGCCCCAGCATTTT. Its protein product is CATSRDRTPGIQPQHF.

The chain has TRBV5-4 and TRBJ2-7, with unresolved D. This CDR3 spans 14 amino acids. Germline-derived CDR1 and CDR2 are SGHNT and YYREEE (reference sequence). V was trimmed by 0 bases and J by 1 base, leaving 8 bases between them. The CDR3 loop reads CASSLGGRSYEQYF. CDR3 coding DNA: TGTGCCAGCAGCTTGGGGGGTAGGTCCTACGAGCAGTACTTC.

The rearrangement uses TRBV5-4 and TRBJ2-5; the D is unclear. The CDR3 runs to 14 residues. Germline V lookup: CDR1 SGHNT, CDR2 YYREEE (reference sequence). Trimming cost V 0 bases and J 1 base, with 7 bases left between them. The CDR3 here is CASSLVQIQETQYF. The DNA of the CDR3 is TGTGCCAGCAGCTTGGTGCAGATCCAAGAGACCCAGTACTTC.

The chain joins TRBV27 to TRBJ2-1, with 10 bases matching TRBD2. Germline V CDR1 and CDR2: MNHEY, SMNVEV (reference sequence). This CDR3 has 15 residues. V was pared by 6 bases and J by 6 bases, with 8 bases of the junction left unmatched. This CDR3 reads CASSPSGREGNEQFF. The CDR3 DNA reads as TGTGCCAGCAGCCCAAGCGGGAGGGAGGGCAATGAGCAGTTCTTC.

V gene TRBV7-2 combines with J gene TRBJ1-2; possible D gene TRBD1, 6 bases. The CDR3 spans 14 residues. V was clipped by 2 bases and J by 8 bases, with 15 bases between them. Germline lookup yields CDR1 SGHTA and CDR2 FQGNSA. The CDR3 region is CASSLTGLGWGYTF. The CDR3 nucleotides read TGTGCCAGCAGCTTAACAGGGCTCGGGTGGGGCTACACCTTC.

The V gene is TRBV2, the J gene TRBJ1-1, with a possible D match to TRBD1 (6 bases). The CDR3 length is 13 residues. Trimming shortened V by 6 bases and J by 1 base, and 9 bases separated the two germline ends. Germline loops: CDR1 SNHLY, CDR2 FYNNEI. The CDR3 region is CASRLGGNTEAFF. The CDR3 DNA follows: TGTGCCAGCAGATTAGGGGGGAACACTGAAGCTTTCTTT.

This chain connects TRBV6-1 to TRBJ2-7; TRBD2 might be the D (5 bases). Germline assignment: CDR1 MNHNS and CDR2 SASEGT. The V gene lost 6 bases and the J gene lost 7 bases, with 7 bases spanning the gap. This CDR3 comprises 10 residues. CDR3 sequence (DNA): TGTGCCAGCAGCAGGACTGAGCAGTACTTC. It encodes CASSRTEQYF.

CDR3 region: CASRSDSSNQPQHF. Here the CDR3 DNA reads TGTGCCAGCAGGTCGGACAGTAGCAATCAGCCCCAGCATTTT. This chain uses TRBV6-4 with TRBJ1-5, with a possible D match to TRBD1 (6 bases). The CDR3 spans 14 residues. V was shortened by 6 bases and J by 0 bases, with 9 bases between the two germline ends. Germline CDR1 is MRHNA and CDR2 is SNTAGT.

The chain carries TRBV6-1 and TRBJ1-5, with D perhaps matching TRBD1 (5 bases). CDR1 and CDR2 from the germline V gene are MNHNS and SASEGT. There are 15 residues in the CDR3. Trimming cost V 4 bases and J 1 base, with 11 bases left between them. CDR3 DNA: TGTGCCAGCAGTGCCGGGACGCGGAGCAATCAGCCCCAGCATTTT. Amino acid sequence: CASSAGTRSNQPQHF.

The sample holds a few counts of this clone. This chain connects TRBV7-2 to TRBJ2-7; D is uncertain. The germline gives CDR1 SGHTA, CDR2 FQGNSA. The ends were cut back, 3 bases at V and 1 base at J, with 10 bases in the middle. The CDR3 is 14 amino acids. CDR3 in DNA: TGTGCCAGCAGCTTCCGGTGGGAATCCTACGAGCAGTACTTC. Its protein is CASSFRWESYEQYF.